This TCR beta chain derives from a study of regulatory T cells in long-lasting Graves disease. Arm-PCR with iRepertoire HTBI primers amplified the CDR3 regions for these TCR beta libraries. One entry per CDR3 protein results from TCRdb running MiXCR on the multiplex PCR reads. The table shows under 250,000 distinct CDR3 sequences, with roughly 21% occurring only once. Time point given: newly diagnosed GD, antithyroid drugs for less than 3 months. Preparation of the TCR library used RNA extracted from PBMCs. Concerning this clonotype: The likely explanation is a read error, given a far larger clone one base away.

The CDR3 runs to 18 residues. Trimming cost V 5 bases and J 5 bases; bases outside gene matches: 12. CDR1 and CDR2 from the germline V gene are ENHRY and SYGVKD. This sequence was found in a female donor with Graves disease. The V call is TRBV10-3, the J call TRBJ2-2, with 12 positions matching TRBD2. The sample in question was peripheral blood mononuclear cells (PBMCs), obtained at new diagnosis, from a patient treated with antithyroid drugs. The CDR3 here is CAISYQLAGGLRTGELFF. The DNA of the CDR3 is TGTGCCATCAGTTACCAGCTAGCGGGGGGGCTACGAACCGGGGAGCTGTTTTTT.